Presented here are 17 T cell receptor beta chains from one specimen sequenced in a study of blood T cell repertoires in COVID-19. The table came from immunoSEQ multiplex PCR; TCRdb's copy has only in-frame clones and leaves some out. This sample carries 99,000 or so clones, around 76% of them seen once, and the ten largest clones take around 19%. The specimen was peripheral blood. All receptors come from a woman in her seventies with acute or convalescent COVID-19.

This clone was seen a handful of times. This chain connects TRBV27 to TRBJ1-3; TRBD1 is a possible D gene (5 bases). Per the germline V gene, CDR1 is MNHEY and CDR2 is SMNVEV (reference sequence). Trimming left V 4 bases short and J 4 bases short, with 8 bases between. The CDR3 consists of 13 residues. The CDR3: CASSSQGGNTIYF. The CDR3 nucleotides read TGTGCCAGCAGTTCGCAGGGAGGAAACACCATATATTTT.

The chain's CDR3 is CASSIQGPYEQYF. Written as DNA, the CDR3 is TGTGCCAGTTCGATACAGGGACCATACGAGCAGTACTTC. The V and J genes are TRBV19 and TRBJ2-7, with D maybe TRBD1 (6 bases). The CDR3 extends over 13 amino acids. Germline CDR1 reads LNHDA; CDR2 reads SQIVND (reference sequence). Trimming pared 8 bases from V and 4 bases from J, leaving 15 bases between. The whole variable domain, remainder taken from reference TRBV19 and TRBJ2-7, is DGGITQSPKYLFRKEGQNVTLSCEQNLNHDAMYWYRQDPGQGLRLIYYSQIVNDFQKGDIAEGYSVSREKKESFPLTVTSAQKNPTAFYLCASSIQGPYEQYFGPGTRLTVT.

This clone turned up a few times. This chain uses TRBV10-1 with TRBJ2-1, with 9 positions matching TRBD2. CDR3 length: 15 residues. J was trimmed by 4 bases and V by 6 bases; bases with no gene match: 7. Germline assignment: CDR1 WNHNN and CDR2 SYGVQD (reference sequence). The DNA for the CDR3 is TGCGCCAGCAGCCATAGCGGGGGACCTTACAATGAGCAGTTCTTC. It yields the protein CASSHSGGPYNEQFF.

The V gene is TRBV7-2, the J gene TRBJ2-1; D not resolved. Germline V gene lookup returns CDR1 SGHTA and CDR2 FQGNSA. Trimming pared 0 bases from V and 0 bases from J, leaving 9 bases between. There are 16 residues in the CDR3. The CDR3 DNA is TGTGCCAGCAGCTTAGCGTTCTCCAGCTCCTACAATGAGCAGTTCTTC. Encoded protein: CASSLAFSSSYNEQFF.

The chain joins TRBV6-2 or TRBV6-3 to TRBJ2-1; D is unclear. Germline V CDR1 and CDR2: MNHEY, SVGEGT. The CDR3 has 12 residues. V was trimmed by 4 bases and J by 9 bases, leaving 10 bases between them. CDR3 nucleotides: TGTGCCAGCAGTTCTTACTCCGGTGAGCAGTTCTTC. It specifies CASSSYSGEQFF.

The rearrangement uses TRBV18 and TRBJ1-3; D may be TRBD1 (5 bases). The V end lost 4 bases, the J end lost 0 bases, and 10 bases lay between the germline ends. The CDR3 is made up of 15 amino acids. The germline V gene encodes CDR1 KGHSH and CDR2 LQKENI. CDR3 residues: CASSLTASSGNTIYF. In DNA, the CDR3 is TGTGCCAGCTCACTGACAGCGAGCTCTGGAAACACCATATATTTT.

To note about this clone: Other DNA sequences from this sample encode an identical CDR3 as well. The rearrangement uses TRBV18 and TRBJ1-2, with 7 bases lining up with TRBD1. This CDR3 region has 14 residues. The germline gives CDR1 KGHSH, CDR2 LQKENI. The V segment lost 3 bases and the J segment 3 bases; nucleotides outside the gene matches: 4. The CDR3 protein is CASSPLDRDYGYTF. The CDR3 nucleotides are TGTGCCAGCTCACCCCTCGACAGGGACTATGGCTACACCTTC.

This CDR3 reads CAISRDSPNYGYTF. CDR3 sequence (DNA): TGTGCCATCAGTCGGGACAGCCCTAACTATGGCTACACCTTC. The V call is TRBV10-3, the J call TRBJ1-2; 7 bases are shared with TRBD1. The J segment lost 0 bases and the V segment lost 5 bases, leaving 3 bases of the junction unmatched. In germline, CDR1 is ENHRY, CDR2 SYGVKD. This CDR3 has 14 amino acids.

V is TRBV18 and J is TRBJ2-3; the match to TRBD1 covers 9 bases. Trimming took 6 bases from V and 3 from J; bases not matched to a gene: 7. Germline CDR1 and CDR2: KGHSH and LQKENI. The CDR3 totals 15 residues. The CDR3 is CASSLRQGGTDTQYF. Here the CDR3 DNA reads TGTGCCAGCTCTCTTCGACAGGGGGGTACAGATACGCAGTATTTT.

This clone was detected a few times. The V gene is TRBV6-1, the J gene TRBJ1-1; a possible D gene is TRBD1 (6 bases). V lost 3 bases to trimming and J lost 0 bases, with 14 bases between them. The CDR3 is made up of 16 amino acids. The germline V gene has CDR1 MNHNS and CDR2 SASEGT. This CDR3 is CASSDYRVGMNTEAFF. DNA of the CDR3: TGTGCCAGCAGTGACTACAGGGTCGGGATGAACACTGAAGCTTTCTTT.

The chain employs TRBV19 and TRBJ2-7, with 9 nucleotides matching TRBD1. The CDR3 has 11 residues. Per germline, CDR1 LNHDA and CDR2 SQIVND (reference sequence). With V trimmed by 4 bases and J by 11 bases, 3 bases remained unmatched. The CDR3: CASSTGTGKYF. CDR3 in DNA: TGTGCCAGTAGTACTGGGACAGGGAAGTACTTC.

The rearrangement links TRBV29-1 to TRBJ1-2, with TRBD1 as a possible D gene (5 bases). This CDR3 contains 12 residues. The germline V and J ends were trimmed by 8 bases and 3 bases, with 13 bases remaining between them. Germline-derived CDR1 and CDR2 are SQVTM and ANQGSEA. The CDR3 coding sequence is TGCAGCTACACGGAGGGGTACTATGGCTACACCTTC. Its translation is CSYTEGYYGYTF. Drawing the rest from reference TRBV29-1 and TRBJ1-2, the complete variable domain is SAVISQKPSRDICQRGTSLTIQCQVDSQVTMMFWYRQQPGQSLTLIATANQGSEATYESGFVIDKFPISRPNLTFSTLTVSNMSPEDSSIYLCSYTEGYYGYTFGSGTRLTVV.

The chain has TRBV7-2 and TRBJ1-1, with D possibly TRBD1 on 5 matching bases. V lost 5 bases to trimming and J lost 5 bases, with 12 bases between them. CDR3 length: 13 residues. CDR1 SGHTA and CDR2 FQGNSA come from the germline V gene. CDR3 region: CASSIGGRTEAFF. CDR3 nucleotide sequence: TGTGCCAGCAGCATCGGGGGTCGGACTGAAGCTTTCTTT.

The chain employs TRBV6-2 or TRBV6-3 and TRBJ2-5; 9 bases fit TRBD2. V dropped 2 bases and J dropped 3; count of bases not matched to a gene: 7. CDR3 length equals 16 residues. CDR1 is MNHEY and CDR2 is SVGEGT in the germline V gene. CDR3 protein: CASSYSLAGKEETQYF. CDR3 DNA sequence: TGTGCCAGCAGTTACAGCCTAGCGGGGAAAGAAGAGACCCAGTACTTC.

The rearrangement joins TRBV14 to TRBJ1-1; D gene ambiguous. V lost 5 bases to trimming and J lost 4 bases, with 11 bases between them. The CDR3 contains 13 residues. From germline, CDR1 is SGHDN and CDR2 FVKESK. The DNA of the CDR3 is TGTGCCAGCAGCTACCAAGCTTCCACTGAAGCTTTCTTT. Encoded protein: CASSYQASTEAFF.

This chain joins TRBV21-1 and TRBJ2-1; TRBD1, the table's D call, was not compared with the DNA. TRBV21-1 is listed as a pseudogene. The CDR3 totals 15 residues. CDR3 region: CASGTGTGGYNEQFF. The CDR3 region has the DNA TGTGCCAGCGGAACAGGGACAGGGGGCTACAATGAGCAGTTCTTC.

This clone was recorded a few times. The rearrangement joins TRBV5-5 to TRBJ2-7; TRBD2 might be the D (6 bases). The V gene's germline CDR1 is SGHKS and CDR2 YYEKEE (reference sequence). The length of the CDR3 is 14 residues. Trimming stripped 4 bases from V and 5 bases from J, with 16 bases between. The CDR3 spells CASSLYGTLNEQYF. The CDR3, as DNA: TGTGCCAGCAGCCTCTACGGGACTCTCAACGAGCAGTACTTC.